Described below is a single T cell receptor (beta chain) sequence and its context. The antigen remains unidentified. In TCRdb, the reads were re-called with MiXCR into one record per CDR3 protein. The sample consists of around 900,000 distinct CDR3 sequences, approximately 31% of them appearing once. The sample originates from a study of T cell repertoires in cytomegalovirus infection. Overall study: HLA-B-restricted CMV epitopes that are well studied, plus recently identified HLA-C-restricted ones, were used by the study. CMV infection and matching HLA type were both indicated by public TCR beta signatures. General observations from the study: HLA-C-restricted CMV clonotypes gave the most frequent clonotype in two of eight donors. Summed public TCR beta family frequency identified CMV carriers bearing the relevant HLA.

The CDR3 length is 14 residues. Germline V gene lookup returns CDR1 SGHDN and CDR2 FVKESK. V lost 4 bases to trimming and J lost 2 bases, with 11 bases between them. This TCR derives from a human donor in good health (CMV status not recorded). Some clones in this sample may be carry-over from other donors' samples. Source: cultured CD8+ T cells from PBMCs, taken from culture after CMV antigen stimulation. The chain has TRBV14 and TRBJ2-5; weak D call: TRBD1 (6 bases). The CDR3 protein is CASSPITGQETQYF. The DNA for the CDR3 is TGTGCCAGCAGCCCCATAACAGGGCAAGAGACCCAGTACTTC.